Sequencing of this T cell receptor beta chain was carried out in a study of CD8 T cells in Susac syndrome. Remarks on this clonotype: Its antigen is as yet unknown.

Germline V gene lookup returns CDR1 LGHNA and CDR2 YNFKEQ. Deletions cut 0 bases from V and 2 bases from J, with 13 bases between. The CDR3 sequence is 16 residues long. A quantity of roughly 0.5 to 1 ug RNA underwent reverse transcription using random hexamers. It was immunoSEQ multiplex PCR that amplified TCR beta CDR3 across 54 Vbeta and 13 Jbeta. TCRdb processed the immunoSEQ multiplex PCR reads anew with MiXCR; each CDR3 protein has one entry. Here the sample spans hundreds of thousands of distinct CDR3 sequences, approximately 90% being singletons. Negative isolation was used for CD8+ and CD4+ T cells, and FACS enrichment was applied to TEMRA cells. Regarding the study as a whole: It was acknowledged by the study that relatively few individuals were included in its TCR sequencing and HLA analysis.

The chain uses TRBV4-2 and TRBJ1-1; maybe TRBD1 (6 bases). The receptor was isolated from a human donor with multiple sclerosis. Sequencing input: CD8+ T cells from PBMCs. CDR3 residues: CASSQDWAGANTEAFF. The CDR3 DNA sequence: TGTGCCAGCAGCCAAGATTGGGCGGGGGCCAACACTGAAGCTTTCTTT.